This entry lists 2 T cell receptor beta chains sequenced from one sample in a study of T cell responses to AZD1222 COVID-19 vaccine. This table comes from immunoSEQ multiplex PCR, and its TCRdb copy is limited to in-frame clones, with some not included. In the table there are about 180,000 clones, 80% to 90% of which are singletons. This material consisted of peripheral blood, taken 28 days after the second dose of the MenACWY control vaccine. Receptor source: an adult who received the MenACWY meningococcal vaccine as a control.

This chain joins TRBV9 and TRBJ1-2; D remains unclear. Germline assignment: CDR1 SGDLS and CDR2 YYNGEE. Trimming removed 4 bases from V and 8 bases from J, with 18 bases in between. The CDR3 consists of 14 residues. CDR3 coding DNA: TGTGCCAGCAGCACGGTCCCAACCTATGACGGCTACACCTTC. This gives the protein CASSTVPTYDGYTF.

This chain uses TRBV7-9 with TRBJ2-5; D unresolved. CDR1 is SEHNR and CDR2 is FQNEAQ in the germline V gene (reference sequence). V shed 7 bases and J shed 5 bases, with 14 bases lying between them. The CDR3 is 13 amino acids. The CDR3 region is CASTNLLGETQYF. Here the CDR3 DNA reads TGTGCCAGCACCAATCTCCTGGGGGAGACCCAGTACTTC.